This T cell receptor (beta chain) came from a study of OX40 agonist ivuxolimab in advanced cancers. Points from the study as a whole: The average count of expanded clones was higher among CD8+ T cells than among CD4+.

The germline V and J ends were trimmed by 1 base and 4 bases, with 13 bases remaining between them. The CDR3 covers 15 residues. Germline loops: CDR1 MDHEN, CDR2 SYDVKM. About this clone: Its antigen is still unknown.

Libraries were prepared by immunoSEQ multiplex PCR; TCRdb keeps only in-frame clonotypes and omits some of them. The sample lists about 73,000 clones, roughly 86% occurring once. The source was CD4+ or CD8+ T cells sorted from blood, collected in a trial of the OX40 agonist ivuxolimab. This TCR was recovered from an adult with an advanced solid tumor such as melanoma, head and neck, liver or kidney cancer. The chain employs TRBV28 and TRBJ1-2; no clear D gene. CDR3 sequence reads: CASSLYPPGSYGYTF. As DNA, the CDR3 is TGTGCCAGCAGTTTATACCCCCCAGGTAGCTATGGCTACACCTTC.